A selection of T cell receptor beta chains follows, all from one sample in a study of PD-1 blockade in classical Hodgkin lymphoma. The data were produced by immunoSEQ multiplex PCR, yet TCRdb's version contains in-frame clones alone and is incomplete. Of 99,000 or so clones in the sample, around nine tenths were seen once. Sequencing was performed on peripheral blood mononuclear cells (PBMCs), taken before the fourth cycle of nivolumab. The origin of the receptors is a human donor with classical Hodgkin lymphoma. Each CDR3 is given with its conserved first and last residue. The order of the fields is CDR3 protein, clone size, V gene. Only some rows state a clone size, as once, few, many or a class for expanded clones.

CASSFAYEQYF . TRBV7-9
CASSVYTGSQQFF . TRBV9
CASTPEGASTDTQYF once TRBV19
CAWESGQAEAFF few TRBV30
CASSSRGDTQYF . TRBV28
CASSTDSNQPQHF . TRBV6-5
CASSSPRRGGYGYTF . TRBV28
CAWDRGLGSYNEQFF . TRBV30
CAWKPGRDYGGYTF . TRBV30
CASSFGQVWNEKLFF . TRBV7-9
CASGTPTDRSTDTQYF . TRBV10-2
CASSFQSSGSIYNEQFF once TRBV28
CASSETGLAYNEQFF . TRBV6-1
CASSFVGEGTGELFF . TRBV27
CASSIDRWKNHQPQHF . TRBV19
CASSLAEGGNTGELFF . TRBV11-1
CASSADRTYEQYF . TRBV2
CASSPLGVRSLGDQPNTEAFF . TRBV18
CASSLGLSAYNEQFF . TRBV11-3
CATSSRRYYGYTF . TRBV15
CASSYSGVTGELFF . TRBV6-5
CASSQAGDEQFF . TRBV4-1
CATQGDGIQYF few TRBV7-2
CASSLDSGGLGYTF . TRBV5-1
CSVVSDGLGKAFF . TRBV29-1
CASIFRDYYGYTF . TRBV6-1
CASSLFTLASNTGELFF . TRBV19
CASSGSFRGQPQHF once TRBV6-1
CASSRRGASYEQYF . TRBV5-1
CASRTPGQGDHEQYF once TRBV2
CASSLTTVNTEAFF . TRBV28
CASSEWGADTQYF . TRBV25-1
CASSPRGLNQPQHF . TRBV7-2
CASSFVDRDHGYTF . TRBV27
CAWAEDFDETQYF . TRBV30
CAWSVGAGANVLTF medium-sized TRBV30
CSVETGSSTDAQYF . TRBV29-1
CASSFSGANVLTF . TRBV27
CASSHSRGEIWSNEKLFF . TRBV14
CAISGNQGNEKLFF . TRBV10-3
CASSLIQGEQYF . TRBV7-9
CASRGTGGAEQYF . TRBV25-1
CASRLAGVSGELFF . TRBV7-8
CASSGTGLEGEGYTF . TRBV10-2
CASSTGTGVINEQFF . TRBV7-2
CASTRLAGGMTDTQYF . TRBV27
CARIWTANDHNEQFF few TRBV28